This T cell receptor (beta chain) was documented in a study of CXCR3-negative and CXCR3-positive naive CD8 T cells. The germline gives CDR1 MDHEN, CDR2 SYDVKM. This CDR3 contains 15 residues. The method, 5' RACE with UMI labels, was used to prepare the TRB cDNA libraries. From its re-call of the 5' RACE reads, TCRdb lists each CDR3 protein once, without DNA. The data show 150,000 to 170,000 distinct CDR3 sequences, and the top ten clones hold 0.45% to 0.6%. Sorts that each held around 300,000 cells were run in triplicate for every CD8+ T cell subset. On this clonotype itself: Its antigen is unidentified.

Regarding the study as a whole: Similar TRBV-TRBJ usage characterized naive CXCR3-negative and CXCR3-positive cells; memory cells differed. In CXCR3-positive naive cells, the TRB CDR3s were more hydrophobic than in CXCR3-negative naive cells. High diversity, comparable across both naive subsets, contrasted with much lower diversity in memory CD8+ cells.

The receptor was isolated from a human donor in good health. Some clones in this sample may be carry-over from other donors' samples. The sequencing sample was made of naive CXCR3+ CD8+ T cells from blood. Subset specified: CD45RO-CCR7+CD27+CD95- naive CD8+ T cells expressing CXCR3 (TNR3+). The J gene is TRBJ2-5, the V gene TRBV28; TCRdb calls TRBD1, which cannot be checked without DNA. CDR3 amino acids: CASSGDSQPQETQYF.